Below, one TCR beta chain is given with its context. As yet, its antigen is unknown. The PCR used 60 Vbeta and 13 Jbeta primers. Libraries were prepared by immunoSEQ multiplex PCR; TCRdb keeps only in-frame clonotypes and omits some of them. The sample lists around 50,000 clones, about 78% occurring once. This entry is derived from a study of cytomegalovirus exposure and HLA in healthy donors. Study observations and caveats: Later analysis reportedly placed an Asian-associated ancestry cluster below the roughly 690-donor mean in N-insertions.

Germline V CDR1 and CDR2: SNHLY, FYNNEI. The CDR3 consists of 15 residues. The V and J ends lost 4 bases and 4 bases, in that order; junction bases with no gene match: 6. The V gene is TRBV2, the J gene TRBJ2-5; TRBD2 aligns across 10 bases. The sequence was collected from a man aged 25-40 years in good health and CMV-seropositive. Sequences were obtained from PBMCs. This CDR3 reads CASSGASGGRETQYF. The CDR3 coding sequence is TGTGCCAGCAGTGGGGCTAGCGGGGGAAGAGAGACCCAGTACTTC.